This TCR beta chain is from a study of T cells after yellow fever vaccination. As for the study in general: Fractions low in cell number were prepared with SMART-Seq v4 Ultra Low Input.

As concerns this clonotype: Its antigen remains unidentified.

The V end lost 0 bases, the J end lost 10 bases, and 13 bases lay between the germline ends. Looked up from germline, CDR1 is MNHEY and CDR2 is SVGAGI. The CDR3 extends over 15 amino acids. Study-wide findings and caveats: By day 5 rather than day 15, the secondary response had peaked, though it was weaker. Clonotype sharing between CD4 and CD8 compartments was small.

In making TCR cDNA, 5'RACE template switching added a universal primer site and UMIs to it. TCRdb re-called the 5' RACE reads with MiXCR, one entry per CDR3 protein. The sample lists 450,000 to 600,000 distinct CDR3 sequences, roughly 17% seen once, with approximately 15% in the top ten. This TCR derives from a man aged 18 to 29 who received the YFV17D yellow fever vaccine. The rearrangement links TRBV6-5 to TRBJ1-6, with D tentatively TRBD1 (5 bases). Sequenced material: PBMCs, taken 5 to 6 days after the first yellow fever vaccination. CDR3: CASSYSGAQQSPLHF. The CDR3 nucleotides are TGTGCCAGCAGTTACTCAGGGGCTCAACAATCACCCCTCCACTTT.